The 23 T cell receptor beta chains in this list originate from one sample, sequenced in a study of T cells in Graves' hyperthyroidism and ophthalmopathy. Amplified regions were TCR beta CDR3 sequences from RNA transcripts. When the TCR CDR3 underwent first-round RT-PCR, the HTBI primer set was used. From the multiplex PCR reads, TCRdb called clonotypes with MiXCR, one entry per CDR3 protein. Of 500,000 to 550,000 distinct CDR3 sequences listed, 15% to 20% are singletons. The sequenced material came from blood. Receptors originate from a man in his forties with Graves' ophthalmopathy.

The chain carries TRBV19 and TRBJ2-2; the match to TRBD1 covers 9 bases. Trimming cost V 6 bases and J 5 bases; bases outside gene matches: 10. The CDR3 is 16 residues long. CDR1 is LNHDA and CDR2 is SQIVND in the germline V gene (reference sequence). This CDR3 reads CASRTNRGRKTGELFF. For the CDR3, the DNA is TGTGCCAGTAGGACGAACAGGGGGCGCAAAACCGGGGAGCTGTTTTTT.

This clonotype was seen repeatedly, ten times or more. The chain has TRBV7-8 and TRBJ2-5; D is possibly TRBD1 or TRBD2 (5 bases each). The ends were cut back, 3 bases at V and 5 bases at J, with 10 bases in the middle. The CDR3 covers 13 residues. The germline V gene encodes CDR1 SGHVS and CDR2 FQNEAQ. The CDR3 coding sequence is TGTGCCAGCAGCTTTGCAGGGACGGAGACCCAGTACTTC. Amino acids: CASSFAGTETQYF.

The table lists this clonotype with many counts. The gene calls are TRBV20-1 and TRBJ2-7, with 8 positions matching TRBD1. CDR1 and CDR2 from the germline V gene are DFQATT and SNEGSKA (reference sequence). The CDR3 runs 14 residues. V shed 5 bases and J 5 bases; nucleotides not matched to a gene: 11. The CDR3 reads CSARKVQGAHEQYF. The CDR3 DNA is TGCAGTGCTCGAAAGGTCCAGGGGGCACACGAGCAGTACTTC.

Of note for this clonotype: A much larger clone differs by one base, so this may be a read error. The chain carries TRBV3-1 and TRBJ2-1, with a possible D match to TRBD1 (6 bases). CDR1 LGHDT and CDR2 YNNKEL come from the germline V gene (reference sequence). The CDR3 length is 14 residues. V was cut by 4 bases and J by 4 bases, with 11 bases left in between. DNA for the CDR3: TGTGCCAGCAGCCGAGAAGGGGGTTACAATGAGCAGTTCTTC. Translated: CASSREGGYNEQFF.

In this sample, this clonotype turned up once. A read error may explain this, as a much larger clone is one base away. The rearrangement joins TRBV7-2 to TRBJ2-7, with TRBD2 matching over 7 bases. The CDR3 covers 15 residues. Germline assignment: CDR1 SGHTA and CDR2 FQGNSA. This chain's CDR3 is CASSLDGGSGYGQYF. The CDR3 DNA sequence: TGTGCCAGCAGCTTAGACGGCGGGAGCGGTTACGGGCAGTACTTC.

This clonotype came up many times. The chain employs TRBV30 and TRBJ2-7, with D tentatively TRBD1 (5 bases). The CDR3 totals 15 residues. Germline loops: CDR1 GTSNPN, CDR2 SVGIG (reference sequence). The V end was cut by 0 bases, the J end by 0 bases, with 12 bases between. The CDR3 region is CAWSVGRALSYEQYF. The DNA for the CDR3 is TGTGCCTGGAGTGTCGGCAGGGCTCTCTCCTACGAGCAGTACTTC. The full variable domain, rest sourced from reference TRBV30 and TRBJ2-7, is SQTIHQWPATLVQPVGSPLSLECTVEGTSNPNLYWYRQAAGRGLQLLFYSVGIGQISSEVPQNLSASRPQDRQFILSSKKLLLSDSGFYLCAWSVGRALSYEQYFGPGTRLTVT.

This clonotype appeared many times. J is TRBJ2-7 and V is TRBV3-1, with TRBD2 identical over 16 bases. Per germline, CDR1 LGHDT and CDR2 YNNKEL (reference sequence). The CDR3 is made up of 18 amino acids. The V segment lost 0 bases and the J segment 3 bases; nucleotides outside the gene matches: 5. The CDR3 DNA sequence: TGTGCCAGCAGCCAAGAGCCGGGACTAGCGGGAGGGCTCTACGAGCAGTACTTC. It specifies CASSQEPGLAGGLYEQYF.

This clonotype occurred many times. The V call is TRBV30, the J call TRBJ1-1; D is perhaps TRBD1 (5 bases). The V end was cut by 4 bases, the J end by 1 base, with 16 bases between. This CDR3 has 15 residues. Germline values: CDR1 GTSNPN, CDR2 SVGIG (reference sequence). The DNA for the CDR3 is TGTGCCTGGATGGGGGATTTCTCGGCGAACACTGAAGCTTTCTTT. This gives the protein CAWMGDFSANTEAFF.

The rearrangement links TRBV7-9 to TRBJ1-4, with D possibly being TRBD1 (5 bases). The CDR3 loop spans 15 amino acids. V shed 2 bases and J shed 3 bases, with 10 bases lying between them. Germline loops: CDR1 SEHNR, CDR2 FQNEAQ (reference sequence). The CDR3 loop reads CASSLIGAPNEKLFF. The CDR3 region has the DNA TGTGCCAGCAGCTTAATTGGGGCGCCTAATGAAAAACTGTTTTTT.

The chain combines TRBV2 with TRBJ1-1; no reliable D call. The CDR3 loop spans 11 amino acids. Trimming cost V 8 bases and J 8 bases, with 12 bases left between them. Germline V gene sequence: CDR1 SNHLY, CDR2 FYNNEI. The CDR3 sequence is CASPRSSEAFF. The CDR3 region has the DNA TGTGCCAGCCCTCGCTCCTCAGAAGCTTTCTTT.

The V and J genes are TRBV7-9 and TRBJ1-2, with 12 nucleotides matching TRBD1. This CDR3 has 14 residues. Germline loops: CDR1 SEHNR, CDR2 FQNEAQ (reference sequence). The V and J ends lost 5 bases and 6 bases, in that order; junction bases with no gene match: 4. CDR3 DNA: TGTGCCAGCAGCCACGGGACAGGGGGCAATGGCTACACCTTC. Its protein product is CASSHGTGGNGYTF.

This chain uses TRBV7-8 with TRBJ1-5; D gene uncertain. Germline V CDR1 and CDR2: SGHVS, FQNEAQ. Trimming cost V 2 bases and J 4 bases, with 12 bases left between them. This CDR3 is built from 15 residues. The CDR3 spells CASSLSVGWNQPQHF. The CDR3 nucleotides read TGTGCCAGCAGCTTATCCGTAGGGTGGAATCAGCCCCAGCATTTT. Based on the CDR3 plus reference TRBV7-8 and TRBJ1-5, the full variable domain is GAGVSQSPRYKVAKRGQDVALRCDPISGHVSLFWYQQALGQGPEFLTYFQNEAQLDKSGLPSDRFFAERPEGSVSTLKIQRTQQEDSAVYLCASSLSVGWNQPQHFGDGTRLSIL.

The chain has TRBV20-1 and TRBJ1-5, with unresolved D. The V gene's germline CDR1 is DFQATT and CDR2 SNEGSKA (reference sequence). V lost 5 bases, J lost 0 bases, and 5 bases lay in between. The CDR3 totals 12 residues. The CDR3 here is CSAGVSNQPQHF. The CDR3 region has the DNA TGCAGTGCTGGTGTTAGCAATCAGCCCCAGCATTTT.

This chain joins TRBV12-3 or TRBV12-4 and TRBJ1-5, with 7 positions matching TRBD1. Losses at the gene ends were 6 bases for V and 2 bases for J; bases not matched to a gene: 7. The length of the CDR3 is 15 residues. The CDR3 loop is CASSPTGSGNQPQHF. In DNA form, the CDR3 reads TGTGCCAGCAGCCCGACAGGGTCTGGCAATCAGCCCCAGCATTTT.

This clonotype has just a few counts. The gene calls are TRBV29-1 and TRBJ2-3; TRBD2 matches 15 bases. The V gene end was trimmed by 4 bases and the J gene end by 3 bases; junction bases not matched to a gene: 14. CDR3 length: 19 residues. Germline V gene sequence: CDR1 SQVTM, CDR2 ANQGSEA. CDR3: CSVVGPGTSGGRGTDTQYF. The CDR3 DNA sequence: TGCAGCGTTGTGGGGCCGGGGACTAGCGGGGGGCGGGGGACAGATACGCAGTATTTT.

CDR3 nucleotides: TGTGCCAGCGGATACCCCCACGGGGCCTACGAGCAGTACTTC. Translated, it gives CASGYPHGAYEQYF. The chain links TRBV11-2 to TRBJ2-7, with D possibly TRBD2 on 5 matching bases. V lost 8 bases to trimming and J lost 2 bases, with 16 bases between them. CDR3 length: 14 amino acids. From germline, CDR1 is SGHAT and CDR2 FQNNGV.

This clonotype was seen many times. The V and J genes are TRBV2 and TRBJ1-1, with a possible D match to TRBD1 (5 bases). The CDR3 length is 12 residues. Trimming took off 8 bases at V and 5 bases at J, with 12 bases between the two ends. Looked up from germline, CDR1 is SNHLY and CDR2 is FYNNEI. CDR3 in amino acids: CASSGGSTEAFF. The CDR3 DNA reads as TGTGCCAGCTCCGGGGGGAGTACTGAAGCTTTCTTT.

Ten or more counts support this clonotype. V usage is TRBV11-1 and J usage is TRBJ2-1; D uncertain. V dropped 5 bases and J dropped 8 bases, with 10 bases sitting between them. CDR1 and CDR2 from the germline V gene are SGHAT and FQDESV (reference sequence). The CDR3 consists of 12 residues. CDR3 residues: CASSPIRDEQFF. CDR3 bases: TGTGCCAGCAGCCCAATCCGGGATGAGCAGTTCTTC. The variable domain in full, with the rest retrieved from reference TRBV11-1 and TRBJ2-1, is EAEVAQSPRYKITEKSQAVAFWCDPISGHATLYWYRQILGQGPELLVQFQDESVVDDSQLPKDRFSAERLKGVDSTLKIQPAELGDSAMYLCASSPIRDEQFFGPGTRLTVL.

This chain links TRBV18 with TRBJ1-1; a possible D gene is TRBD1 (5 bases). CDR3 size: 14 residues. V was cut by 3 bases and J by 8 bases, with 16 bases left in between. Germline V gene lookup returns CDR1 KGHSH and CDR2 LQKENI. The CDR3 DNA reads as TGTGCCAGCTCACCGATGAGTTTGAGGGGAGAAGCTTTCTTT. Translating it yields CASSPMSLRGEAFF.

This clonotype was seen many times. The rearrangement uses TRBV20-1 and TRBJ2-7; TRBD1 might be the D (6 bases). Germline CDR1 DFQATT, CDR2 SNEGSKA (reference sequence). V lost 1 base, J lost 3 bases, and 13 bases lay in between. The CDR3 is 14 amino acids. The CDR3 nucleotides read TGCAGTGCTAGAGCGAGCGAGGGGGTCTACGAGCAGTACTTC. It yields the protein CSARASEGVYEQYF.

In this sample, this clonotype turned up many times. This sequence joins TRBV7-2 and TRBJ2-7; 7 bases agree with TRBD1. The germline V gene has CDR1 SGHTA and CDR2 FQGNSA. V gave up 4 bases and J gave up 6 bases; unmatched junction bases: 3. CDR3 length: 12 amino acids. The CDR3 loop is CASSSTGVEQYF. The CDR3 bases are TGTGCCAGCAGCTCTACAGGGGTCGAGCAGTACTTC.

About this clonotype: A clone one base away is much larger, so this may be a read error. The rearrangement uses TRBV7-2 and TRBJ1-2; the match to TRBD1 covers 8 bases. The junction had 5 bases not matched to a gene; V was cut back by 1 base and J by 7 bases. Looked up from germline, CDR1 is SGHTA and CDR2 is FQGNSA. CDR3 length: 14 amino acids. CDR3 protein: CASSLVQGAGGYTF. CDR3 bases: TGTGCCAGCAGCTTAGTGCAGGGGGCGGGTGGCTACACCTTC.

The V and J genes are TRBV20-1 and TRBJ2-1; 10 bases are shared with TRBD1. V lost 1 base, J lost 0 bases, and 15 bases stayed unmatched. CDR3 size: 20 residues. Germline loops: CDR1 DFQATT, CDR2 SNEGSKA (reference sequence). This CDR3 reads CSARGGKGQGGTFSYNEQFF. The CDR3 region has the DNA TGCAGTGCTAGAGGGGGGAAAGGACAGGGGGGGACTTTCTCCTACAATGAGCAGTTCTTC.